The clone carrying this T cell receptor beta chain came up a few times. Its target is unknown. This CDR3 has 14 amino acids. In germline, CDR1 is SGDLS, CDR2 YYNGEE. V trimming: 3 bases; J trimming: 7 bases; junction bases outside the gene matches: 6. Each adjacent lung sample was taken at least 2 cm from the tumor margin and was free of atypia. The sample comes from a study of T cells in localized non-small cell lung cancer. Sequenced by immunoSEQ multiplex PCR; TCRdb stores in-frame clones only, minus some. Altogether around 1,500 clones are present, less than 30% being singletons, with the ten largest covering around 20%. The study, taken as a whole, reports: A median around 57 of the top 100 tumor clones appeared in adjacent lung. Measurement of T cell clonality placed uninvolved adjacent lung highest, above the level in tumor.

This specimen was normal lung tissue next to the tumor, taken before any cancer treatment. This rearrangement joins TRBV9 to TRBJ2-7; 11 nucleotides line up with TRBD2. The receptor was derived from a woman between 35 and 70 years old with stage I squamous cell lung carcinoma. The CDR3 DNA reads TGTGCCAGCAGCGGCCTAGCGGGAGGAGGAGAGCAGTACTTC. Translating it yields CASSGLAGGGEQYF.